This T cell receptor beta chain was profiled in a study of radiation and T cells in renal cell carcinoma. The wider study: Nephrectomy followed 15 Gy stereotactic body radiation by 4 weeks. The study, taken as a whole, reports: Pretreatment tumor biopsies were lacking, so baseline clonotypes are unknown.

Indicated time point: baseline pretreatment blood. Treatment indicated: 15 Gy SBRT to primary tumor, nephrectomy 4 weeks later. A word on this clone: What it binds is not known.

This CDR3 is built from 15 residues. CDR1 is MGHRA and CDR2 is YSYEKL in the germline V gene. The germline V and J ends were trimmed by 5 bases and 4 bases, with 16 bases remaining between them. The protocol was immunoSEQ multiplex PCR, while the TCRdb copy is restricted to in-frame clones and leaves out a portion. The repertoire has approximately 100,000 clones, roughly 90% of them found once; the top ten carry roughly 8%. The rearrangement uses TRBV4-1 and TRBJ2-3; D gene ambiguous. The clonotype was recovered from a man aged 50-60 years with renal cell carcinoma. The starting material was blood, obtained from a patient whose treatment included radiotherapy and nephrectomy. The CDR3 here is CASSEFGKGPDTQYF. The CDR3 coding sequence is TGCGCCAGCAGCGAATTTGGTAAGGGCCCAGATACGCAGTATTTT.